The rows below give T cell receptor beta chains drawn from one sample of a study of cytomegalovirus exposure and HLA in healthy donors. Method: immunoSEQ multiplex PCR; TCRdb's copy keeps in-frame clones and lacks some. The table lists about 180,000 clones, approximately 72% of them singletons, with about 2.5% in the top ten. Sequenced sample: PBMCs. Receptors originate from a human donor in good health. CDR3s include the opening cysteine and the closing phenylalanine or tryptophan. D genes are given only for firm matches. A clone size is listed for some rows: how often the clone was seen (once, few, many), or a class if it is expanded.

clone_size: -; v_call: TRBV10-3; j_call: TRBJ1-2; d_call: TRBD1; cdr3_nt: TGTGCCATCAGTGAACAGGGGACTCTGGACTATGGCTACACCTTC; cdr3_aa: CAISEQGTLDYGYTF
clone_size: -; v_call: TRBV2; j_call: TRBJ1-2; d_call: TRBD1; cdr3_nt: TGTGCCAGCAACGTCGACAGGGGGTATGGCTACACCTTC; cdr3_aa: CASNVDRGYGYTF
clone_size: -; v_call: TRBV7-2; j_call: TRBJ1-1; d_call: -; cdr3_nt: TGTGCCAGTTTACACCCGCCCGTTCCTGAAGCTTTCTTT; cdr3_aa: CASLHPPVPEAFF
clone_size: -; v_call: TRBV5-5; j_call: TRBJ1-2; d_call: -; cdr3_nt: TGTGCCAGCAGCTCCCGATGGCCCGGAGTCCCCTATGGCTACACCTTC; cdr3_aa: CASSSRWPGVPYGYTF
clone_size: -; v_call: TRBV5-1; j_call: TRBJ2-3; d_call: -; cdr3_nt: TGCGCCAGCAGCTTGGCGGGGGGCCCCCCAGATACGCAGTATTTT; cdr3_aa: CASSLAGGPPDTQYF
clone_size: -; v_call: TRBV4-1; j_call: TRBJ1-4; d_call: -; cdr3_nt: TGCGCCAGCTCGGGAACTAATGAAAAACTGTTTTTT; cdr3_aa: CASSGTNEKLFF
clone_size: few; v_call: TRBV2; j_call: TRBJ2-7; d_call: -; cdr3_nt: TGTGCCAGCAGTGGTTATTACGAGCAGTACTTC; cdr3_aa: CASSGYYEQYF
clone_size: -; v_call: TRBV7-8; j_call: TRBJ2-2; d_call: -; cdr3_nt: TGTGCCAGCAGCTCTAACACCGGGGAGCTGTTTTTT; cdr3_aa: CASSSNTGELFF
clone_size: -; v_call: TRBV2; j_call: TRBJ1-2; d_call: -; cdr3_nt: TGTGCCAGCAGTACCATCGGGGGGTCGGACTATGGCTACACCTTC; cdr3_aa: CASSTIGGSDYGYTF
clone_size: -; v_call: TRBV2; j_call: TRBJ1-5; d_call: -; cdr3_nt: TGTGCCAGCAGTTATAGGGGCGGAAATCAGCCCCAGCATTTT; cdr3_aa: CASSYRGGNQPQHF
clone_size: -; v_call: TRBV4-1; j_call: TRBJ1-2; d_call: TRBD1; cdr3_nt: TGCGCCAGCAGATTTATCGGGACAGCTAACTATGGCTACACCTTC; cdr3_aa: CASRFIGTANYGYTF
clone_size: -; v_call: TRBV6-5; j_call: TRBJ2-2; d_call: -; cdr3_nt: TGTGCCAGCAGTTACTCAGTCGGGGAGAACACCGGGGAGCTGTTTTTT; cdr3_aa: CASSYSVGENTGELFF
clone_size: few; v_call: TRBV6-5; j_call: TRBJ1-5; d_call: -; cdr3_nt: TGTGCCAGCGAAGTGTGGGGGGGCAATCAGCCCCAGCATTTT; cdr3_aa: CASEVWGGNQPQHF
clone_size: -; v_call: TRBV5-1; j_call: TRBJ2-5; d_call: TRBD1; cdr3_nt: TGCGCCAGCAGCACCGCCGGGACAGGCCAAGAGACCCAGTACTTC; cdr3_aa: CASSTAGTGQETQYF
clone_size: -; v_call: TRBV29-1; j_call: TRBJ2-2; d_call: TRBD1; cdr3_nt: TGCAGCGTTGGGACAGGAACCGGGGAGCTGTTTTTT; cdr3_aa: CSVGTGTGELFF
clone_size: -; v_call: TRBV6-4; j_call: TRBJ1-1; d_call: -; cdr3_nt: TGTGCCAGCAGTGACCTGACACGGAACACTGAAGCTTTCTTT; cdr3_aa: CASSDLTRNTEAFF
clone_size: -; v_call: TRBV5-6; j_call: TRBJ2-2; d_call: -; cdr3_nt: TGTGCCAGCAGCTTGTGGGGGGGCGTTTGGCGCACCGGGGAGCTGTTTTTT; cdr3_aa: CASSLWGGVWRTGELFF
clone_size: -; v_call: TRBV19; j_call: TRBJ1-5; d_call: -; cdr3_nt: TGTGCCAGTAGTATAGATCGCGATCAGCCCCAGCATTTT; cdr3_aa: CASSIDRDQPQHF
clone_size: -; v_call: TRBV12-5; j_call: TRBJ2-5; d_call: TRBD2; cdr3_nt: TGTGCTAGTGGTTTGGTCTGGGGAACGACGGCTCGCGGGGGAGGAGAGACCCAGTACTTC; cdr3_aa: CASGLVWGTTARGGGETQYF
clone_size: -; v_call: TRBV6-6; j_call: TRBJ1-1; d_call: TRBD1; cdr3_nt: TGTGCCAGCAGTCATCCAGGGGGCATCACTGAAGCTTTCTTT; cdr3_aa: CASSHPGGITEAFF